This T cell receptor (beta chain) was captured by sequencing in a study of lymphopenia after photon versus proton radiotherapy. Study-wide results and caveats: Better survival with proton therapy was suggested as possible, not demonstrated.

Turning to this clone: Its antigen is still unknown.

Data came from immunoSEQ multiplex PCR; TCRdb stores just in-frame clones and leaves some out. The sample holds 30,000 to 40,000 clones, about 93% seen once. In germline, CDR1 is MNHEY, CDR2 SMNVEV (reference sequence). V was trimmed by 4 bases and J by 7 bases, leaving 11 bases between them. The CDR3 extends over 13 amino acids. The sequence came from a man aged 55 to 69 with cholangiocarcinoma. Sequencing used peripheral blood, obtained from a patient treated with photon-based radiotherapy. The gene calls are TRBV27 and TRBJ1-5; D unclear. This chain's CDR3 is CASSSGSRQPQHF. The CDR3 coding sequence is TGTGCCAGCAGTTCAGGATCAAGGCAGCCCCAGCATTTT.